These 26 T cell receptor beta chains were sequenced from one sample in a study of cytomegalovirus exposure and HLA in healthy donors (dated by TCRdb to about 2017). The library was obtained by the immunoSEQ multiplex PCR assay. The multiplex PCR relied on a mix of 60 forward primers for TCR Vbeta segments and 13 reverse primers for TCR Jbeta segments. What TCRdb holds here is the immuneACCESS table cut down to in-frame rearrangements. Part of the clones is not present; checked against another copy, under half of the missing clones reflect an unresolved V gene, and the others are unexplained. Recorded for this sample are about 150,000 clones; 66% of them occurred a single time. About 1.5% of the sample comes from the top ten. The sequencing input was PBMCs. The receptors shown here come from a human donor in good health.

This clone was counted between two and nine times. This rearrangement joins TRBV4-3 to TRBJ1-4, with D hard to call. There are 16 residues in the CDR3. Trimming took off 4 bases at V and 7 bases at J, with 19 bases between the two ends. Germline assignment: CDR1 LGHNA and CDR2 YSLEER. The chain's CDR3 is CASSRNLQPTGEKLFF. CDR3 sequence (DNA): TGCGCCAGCAGCCGGAACTTACAGCCAACTGGTGAAAAACTGTTTTTT.

This chain links TRBV12-5 with TRBJ2-1; TRBD2 agrees at 7 bases. V was clipped by 6 bases and J by 6 bases; unmatched bases: 8. Germline CDR1 is LGHNT and CDR2 is FRNRAP. The CDR3 spans 14 residues. The CDR3 here is CASGERLAGNEQFF. In DNA form, the CDR3 reads TGTGCTAGTGGAGAAAGACTAGCTGGCAATGAGCAGTTCTTC.

The rearrangement uses TRBV4-3 and TRBJ2-1; D possibly corresponds to TRBD2 (5 bases). Germline values: CDR1 LGHNA, CDR2 YSLEER. The CDR3 loop spans 16 amino acids. Trimming removed 4 bases from V and 0 bases from J, with 13 bases in between. The DNA of the CDR3 is TGCGCCAGCAGCCGTAGCGCCCTTAGCTCCTACAATGAGCAGTTCTTC. The encoded protein is CASSRSALSSYNEQFF.

The CDR3, as DNA: TGTGCCAGCAGCCCGAAGATGGGACTAGTGAGTCGCGGGGAGCTGTTTTTT. It translates to CASSPKMGLVSRGELFF. This sequence joins TRBV7-9 and TRBJ2-2; 8 bases align to TRBD2. Germline CDR1 reads SEHNR; CDR2 reads FQNEAQ (reference sequence). The CDR3 loop spans 17 amino acids. V trimming: 5 bases; J trimming: 7 bases; junction bases outside the gene matches: 15. The variable domain in full, completed from reference TRBV7-9 and TRBJ2-2, reads DTGVSQNPRHKITKRGQNVTFRCDPISEHNRLYWYRQTLGQGPEFLTYFQNEAQLEKSRLLSDRFSAERPKGSFSTLEIQRTEQGDSAMYLCASSPKMGLVSRGELFFGEGSRLTVL.

This clone came up a few times. Sequence at one end of the junction differs from germline and may be a read error. V gene TRBV6-1 combines with J gene TRBJ2-3; 8 bases are a match to TRBD2. Germline lookup yields CDR1 MNHNS and CDR2 SASEGT. The CDR3 sequence is 15 residues long. CDR3 nucleotides: TGTGCCAGCAGTCAAGCGGGAGATGAGGCAGATACGCAGTATTTT. It codes for CASSQAGDEADTQYF.

The rearrangement joins TRBV20-1 to TRBJ2-7; D perhaps matches TRBD1 (5 bases). V gave up 6 bases and J gave up 2 bases, with 8 bases separating them. Germline V gene sequence: CDR1 DFQATT, CDR2 SNEGSKA (reference sequence). The CDR3 contains 11 residues. The CDR3 nucleotides read TGCAGTGCCAAGACAGCCTACGAGCAGTACTTC. Translated, it gives CSAKTAYEQYF.

The sample holds a few counts of this clone. The V call is TRBV5-1, the J call TRBJ2-5; D perhaps matches TRBD1 (6 bases). The germline CDR1 and CDR2 sequences are SGHRS and YFSETQ. The germline V and J ends were trimmed by 0 bases and 2 bases, with 14 bases remaining between them. CDR3 length: 16 residues. In nucleotides, the CDR3 is TGCGCCAGCAGCTTGGGAGGGGGAGTAATACAAGAGACCCAGTACTTC. Its translation is CASSLGGGVIQETQYF. Filled out from reference TRBV5-1 and TRBJ2-5, the complete variable domain reads KAGVTQTPRYLIKTRGQQVTLSCSPISGHRSVSWYQQTPGQGLQFLFEYFSETQRNKGNFPGRFSGRQFSNSRSEMNVSTLELGDSALYLCASSLGGGVIQETQYFGPGTRLLVL.

This chain uses TRBV25-1 with TRBJ1-5, with 7 positions matching TRBD1. V trimming: 2 bases; J trimming: 4 bases; junction bases outside the gene matches: 5. Germline CDR1 is MGHDK and CDR2 is SYGVNS. The CDR3 has 15 amino acids. CDR3 sequence reads: CASSEGADRNQPQHF. CDR3 sequence (DNA): TGTGCCAGCAGTGAAGGAGCGGACAGGAATCAGCCCCAGCATTTT. The variable domain in full, completed from reference TRBV25-1 and TRBJ1-5, reads EADIYQTPRYLVIGTGKKITLECSQTMGHDKMYWYQQDPGMELHLIHYSYGVNSTEKGDLSSESTVSRIRTEHFPLTLESARPSHTSQYLCASSEGADRNQPQHFGDGTRLSIL.

The chain has TRBV28 and TRBJ2-1; 11 nucleotides align to TRBD2. The V segment lost 2 bases and the J segment 7 bases; nucleotides outside the gene matches: 13. The CDR3 runs to 18 residues. Germline V gene sequence: CDR1 MDHEN, CDR2 SYDVKM. Here the CDR3 DNA reads TGTGCCAGCAGTTTAAAGAGTAGCGGGAGGGCCAGGAAGAATGAGCAGTTCTTC. Translated: CASSLKSSGRARKNEQFF.

V usage is TRBV20-1 and J usage is TRBJ2-1; D may be TRBD1 (5 bases). The CDR3 extends over 11 amino acids. The germline V gene encodes CDR1 DFQATT and CDR2 SNEGSKA (reference sequence). The V and J ends lost 6 bases and 7 bases respectively, with 10 bases between them. Here the CDR3 reads CSAGPWNEQFF. CDR3 bases: TGCAGTGCGGGGCCCTGGAATGAGCAGTTCTTC.

This clone was counted a few times. The chain links TRBV15 to TRBJ1-1; D is possibly TRBD1 (6 bases). V gave up 3 bases and J gave up 0 bases, with 14 bases separating them. There are 16 residues in the CDR3. Per germline, CDR1 LNHNV and CDR2 YYDKDF (reference sequence). CDR3 protein: CATSSSNRAMNTEAFF. The CDR3 DNA reads as TGTGCCACCAGCAGTTCAAACAGGGCCATGAACACTGAAGCTTTCTTT. Together with reference TRBV15 and TRBJ1-1, the CDR3 gives the full variable domain: DAMVIQNPRYQVTQFGKPVTLSCSQTLNHNVMYWYQQKSSQAPKLLFHYYDKDFNNEADTPDNFQSRRPNTSFCFLDIRSPGLGDTAMYLCATSSSNRAMNTEAFFGQGTRLTVV.

The chain employs TRBV5-1 and TRBJ2-7; D unclear. The CDR3 sequence is 11 residues long. Trimming took 0 bases from V and 5 from J, leaving 3 bases between them. Germline V gene lookup returns CDR1 SGHRS and CDR2 YFSETQ. CDR3 nucleotides: TGCGCCAGCAGCTTGGCCGACGAGCAGTACTTC. Translated: CASSLADEQYF.

A single count supports this clone. The CDR3: CASSEGGGREGYEQYF. As DNA, the CDR3 is TGTGCCAGCAGTGAAGGCGGGGGGCGGGAGGGGTACGAGCAGTACTTC. V is TRBV2 and J is TRBJ2-7, with 9 nucleotides matching TRBD2. The CDR3 spans 16 residues. With 1 base clipped from V and 4 bases from J, the junction kept 8 bases outside the gene matches. Germline CDR1 SNHLY, CDR2 FYNNEI. Full variable domain (rest looked up from reference TRBV2 and TRBJ2-7): EPEVTQTPSHQVTQMGQEVILRCVPISNHLYFYWYRQILGQKVEFLVSFYNNEISEKSEIFDDQFSVERPDGSNFTLKIRSTKLEDSAMYFCASSEGGGREGYEQYFGPGTRLTVT.

J is TRBJ2-3 and V is TRBV5-1; 9 nucleotides line up with TRBD2. The germline CDR1 and CDR2 sequences are SGHRS and YFSETQ. With 0 bases clipped from V and 2 bases from J, the junction kept 1 base outside the gene matches. This CDR3 contains 15 residues. The CDR3 loop is CASSLGGRATDTQYF. CDR3 DNA: TGCGCCAGCAGCTTGGGCGGGAGGGCCACAGATACGCAGTATTTT.

V and J are TRBV10-3 and TRBJ1-5; TRBD1 aligns across 7 bases. The CDR3 has 14 residues. Trimming at V came to 7 bases and at J to 0 bases, leaving 3 bases not matched to a gene. CDR1 and CDR2 (germline): ENHRY, SYGVKD. The CDR3 here is CAIKGQDSNQPQHF. Written as DNA, the CDR3 is TGTGCCATCAAAGGACAGGATAGCAATCAGCCCCAGCATTTT.

The genes are TRBV19 and TRBJ2-3; 7 positions agree with TRBD1. Trimming cost V 5 bases and J 4 bases; bases outside gene matches: 9. Germline CDR1 reads LNHDA; CDR2 reads SQIVND (reference sequence). This CDR3 contains 15 residues. The CDR3 region has the DNA TGTGCCAGTAGTCCGGGACAGTACGGCGCAGATACGCAGTATTTT. Protein: CASSPGQYGADTQYF.

A few counts support this clone. The chain links TRBV28 to TRBJ2-2, with 7 bases aligning to TRBD2. CDR3 size: 15 residues. The V gene end was trimmed by 5 bases and the J gene end by 4 bases; junction bases not matched to a gene: 7. Germline CDR1 reads MDHEN; CDR2 reads SYDVKM. The CDR3 nucleotides read TGTGCCAGCAGTCTTACTAGCGATCCCACCGGGGAGCTGTTTTTT. Amino acids: CASSLTSDPTGELFF.

The J gene is TRBJ2-3, the V gene TRBV7-9, with D perhaps matching TRBD2 (6 bases). Trimming stripped 5 bases from V and 1 base from J, with 13 bases between. The CDR3 loop spans 15 amino acids. Germline loops: CDR1 SEHNR, CDR2 FQNEAQ (reference sequence). CDR3 DNA sequence: TGTGCCAGCAGCACCCGACTAGGAGGCACAGATACGCAGTATTTT. This codes for CASSTRLGGTDTQYF.

This chain links TRBV29-1 with TRBJ1-1, with D possibly TRBD1 on 5 matching bases. The CDR3 runs to 12 residues. Germline V CDR1 and CDR2: SQVTM, ANQGSEA. V was shortened by 5 bases and J by 7 bases, with 14 bases between the two germline ends. DNA for the CDR3: TGCAGCGTTTACCAGGGCATCGGTGAAGCTTTCTTT. Encoded protein: CSVYQGIGEAFF.

This clone was detected a few times. The chain is built from TRBV9 and TRBJ2-2; 11 bases are a match to TRBD1. The CDR3 totals 16 residues. Trimming at V came to 4 bases and at J to 2 bases, leaving 4 bases not matched to a gene. Germline loops: CDR1 SGDLS, CDR2 YYNGEE. Here the CDR3 DNA reads TGTGCCAGCAGCCTCCGGACAGGGGGCAACACCGGGGAGCTGTTTTTT. Protein: CASSLRTGGNTGELFF.

The chain joins TRBV11-2 to TRBJ2-1; D gene unclear. The germline CDR1 and CDR2 sequences are SGHAT and FQNNGV. The CDR3 loop spans 15 amino acids. V lost 0 bases and J 6 bases, leaving 12 bases between the germline ends. In nucleotides, the CDR3 is TGTGCCAGCAGCTTAGATCGGGTAGTTAGCAATGAGCAGTTCTTC. The encoded protein is CASSLDRVVSNEQFF. Looking up the rest from reference TRBV11-2 and TRBJ2-1 gives the full variable domain: EAGVAQSPRYKIIEKRQSVAFWCNPISGHATLYWYQQILGQGPKLLIQFQNNGVVDDSQLPKDRFSAERLKGVDSTLKIQPAKLEDSAVYLCASSLDRVVSNEQFFGPGTRLTVL.

V and J are TRBV7-8 and TRBJ2-7; D is unresolved. Germline loops: CDR1 SGHVS, CDR2 FQNEAQ. The CDR3 sequence is 13 residues long. Trimming pared 2 bases from V and 1 base from J, leaving 6 bases between. The CDR3 reads CASSLRVSYEQYF. In DNA, the CDR3 is TGTGCCAGCAGCTTACGGGTGTCCTACGAGCAGTACTTC.

The chain couples TRBV19 to TRBJ1-4; D is unresolved. The CDR3 is 13 residues long. Deletions cut 4 bases from V and 4 bases from J, with 7 bases between. Germline loops: CDR1 LNHDA, CDR2 SQIVND (reference sequence). The CDR3 sequence is CASSRAGNEKLFF. The CDR3 region has the DNA TGTGCCAGTAGTAGAGCGGGTAATGAAAAACTGTTTTTT. Together with reference TRBV19 and TRBJ1-4, the CDR3 gives the full variable domain: DGGITQSPKYLFRKEGQNVTLSCEQNLNHDAMYWYRQDPGQGLRLIYYSQIVNDFQKGDIAEGYSVSREKKESFPLTVTSAQKNPTAFYLCASSRAGNEKLFFGSGTQLSVL.

This chain joins TRBV6-5 and TRBJ2-5, with 12 bases lining up with TRBD2. The DNA end is a closer match to TRBJ2-7, so the J assignment may be wrong. CDR1 and CDR2 (germline): MNHEY, SVGAGI. CDR3 size: 15 residues. The CDR3 coding sequence is TGTGCCAGCAGTACTCGACTAGCGGGAGTGGACGAGCAGTACTTC. It translates to CASSTRLAGVDEQYF.

The J gene is TRBJ2-2, the V gene TRBV5-1; TRBD1 aligns across 7 bases. Germline V gives CDR1 SGHRS, CDR2 YFSETQ. The V and J ends lost 4 bases and 0 bases, in that order; junction bases with no gene match: 6. The length of the CDR3 is 16 residues. The CDR3 DNA sequence: TGCGCCAGCAGCCGGCCCCAGGGGGCGAACACCGGGGAGCTGTTTTTT. Translated: CASSRPQGANTGELFF.

V usage is TRBV6-5 and J usage is TRBJ2-5; 11 bases agree with TRBD1. Unmatched junction bases numbered 6, after V lost 5 bases and J lost 4 bases. The length of the CDR3 is 15 residues. CDR1 MNHEY and CDR2 SVGAGI come from the germline V gene. CDR3 coding DNA: TGTGCCAGCAGTGGACAGGGGGCAGTAGGAGAGACCCAGTACTTC. The encoded protein is CASSGQGAVGETQYF.